At least ten counts were recorded for the clone carrying this TCR beta chain. No antigen is known for it. The investigators reverse transcribed all of the isolated RNA, so they sequenced expressed TCRB transcripts. The protocol was immunoSEQ multiplex PCR, while the TCRdb copy is restricted to in-frame clones and leaves out a portion. The table has 300,000 to 350,000 clones, 14% seen once. Every participating donor gave one draw, a heparinised blood sample averaging around 120 mL. This sample is part of a study of beta chain features in type 1 diabetes. The study's findings and limits: A closer apparent resemblance between naive, central memory and Treg TCRB repertoires was seen in patients than in healthy donors. Equally in patients and controls, shorter templates might have been favored by PCR. All four CD4+ subsets from Type 1 diabetes patients carried moderately but significantly shorter TCRB CDR3s.

The CDR3 totals 13 residues. This chain connects TRBV21-1 to TRBJ2-1; TRBD2 reflects the table's D call only, with no check against the DNA. TRBV21-1 is recorded as a pseudogene. The clonotype comes from a man aged 25-45 years in good health. Sequences were obtained from central memory CD4+ T cells from blood. The DNA for the CDR3 is TGTGCGCCGGGATCACGTCGTAACAATGAGCAGTTCTTC. Protein product: CAPGSRRNNEQFF.